These 26 T cell receptor beta chains share one sample of origin, sequenced in a study of beta chain features in type 1 diabetes. Expressed TCRB transcripts got sequenced, as all isolated RNA was reverse transcribed. Assay: immunoSEQ multiplex PCR; the TCRdb copy retains only in-frame clones and omits some. The sample includes some 900,000 clones, around a sixth of them seen just once. Sequenced input: naive CD4+ T cells from blood. The source of these receptors is a woman aged 18-29 years in good health.

This clone was seen more than once but under ten times. Written as DNA, the CDR3 is TGTGCCAGCAGCGTAGAAGGCGGAGGGAGCACAGATACGCAGTATTTT. The encoded protein is CASSVEGGGSTDTQYF. The V and J genes are TRBV9 and TRBJ2-3, with D possibly matching TRBD2 (6 bases). Germline CDR1 reads SGDLS; CDR2 reads YYNGEE. CDR3 length equals 16 residues. V was shortened by 0 bases and J by 0 bases, with 11 bases between the two germline ends.

This clone was observed a handful of times. V usage is TRBV5-6 and J usage is TRBJ2-3; D perhaps matches TRBD2 (5 bases). V was shortened by 0 bases and J by 3 bases, with 17 bases between the two germline ends. The germline gives CDR1 SGHDT, CDR2 YYEEEE. This CDR3 is 17 amino acids long. DNA of the CDR3: TGTGCCAGCAGCTTGGTAGGACTTTCCCTCGGTACAGATACGCAGTATTTT. Its translation is CASSLVGLSLGTDTQYF.

The table lists this clone with a few counts. The chain uses TRBV7-9 and TRBJ2-5, with D perhaps TRBD1 (5 bases). Germline V gene lookup returns CDR1 SEHNR and CDR2 FQNEAQ (reference sequence). Trimming left V 3 bases short and J 5 bases short, with 16 bases between. The CDR3 extends over 15 amino acids. The CDR3, as DNA: TGTGCCAGCAGCTTCGGTACAGGCGCGTATGAGACCCAGTACTTC. It is translated as CASSFGTGAYETQYF.

The chain has TRBV15 and TRBJ2-5, with D maybe TRBD2 (5 bases). CDR3 length: 15 amino acids. The V end lost 0 bases, the J end lost 5 bases, and 13 bases lay between the germline ends. Per the germline V gene, CDR1 is LNHNV and CDR2 is YYDKDF (reference sequence). The CDR3 sequence: CATSRDRATRETQYF. CDR3 DNA sequence: TGTGCCACCAGCAGAGATAGGGCTACTAGGGAGACCCAGTACTTC.

The chain employs TRBV28 and TRBJ2-1; no clear D gene. The length of the CDR3 is 14 residues. Germline lookup yields CDR1 MDHEN and CDR2 SYDVKM. Trimming pared 1 base from V and 4 bases from J, leaving 8 bases between. The CDR3 region has the DNA TGTGCCAGCAGTTTATTTCTGGATTACAATGAGCAGTTCTTC. It codes for CASSLFLDYNEQFF.

This clone was seen a handful of times. The V and J genes are TRBV7-9 and TRBJ2-7; perhaps TRBD1 as D (5 bases). CDR1 and CDR2 (germline): SEHNR, FQNEAQ (reference sequence). The CDR3 contains 14 residues. V lost 4 bases, J lost 6 bases, and 16 bases lay in between. The CDR3 region has the DNA TGTGCCAGCAGCTATTCAGGGTCGGTCGGCGAGCAGTACTTC. It codes for CASSYSGSVGEQYF.

The gene calls are TRBV28 and TRBJ1-5, with D tentatively TRBD1 (6 bases). The germline CDR1 and CDR2 sequences are MDHEN and SYDVKM. The CDR3 sequence is 12 residues long. V was shortened by 6 bases and J by 9 bases, with 12 bases between the two germline ends. CDR3 amino acids: CASRVVRGPQHF. CDR3 nucleotide sequence: TGTGCCAGCAGAGTGGTCAGGGGGCCCCAGCATTTT.

A word on this clone: The sample has other DNA sequences that encode this CDR3 too. This chain connects TRBV4-3 to TRBJ2-7; no clear D gene. Trimming took off 1 base at V and 2 bases at J, with 9 bases between the two ends. The CDR3 has 14 residues. Germline assignment: CDR1 LGHNA and CDR2 YSLEER. CDR3 sequence: CASSQAGGPYEQYF. The CDR3 DNA sequence: TGCGCCAGCAGCCAAGCAGGCGGCCCCTACGAGCAGTACTTC.

This chain joins TRBV7-8 and TRBJ1-1; 7 positions agree with TRBD1. From germline, CDR1 is SGHVS and CDR2 FQNEAQ. The CDR3 covers 14 residues. V lost 5 bases, J lost 4 bases, and 7 bases stayed unmatched. CDR3 nucleotides: TGTGCCAGCAGCCCCGACAGGGCGGGCACTGAAGCTTTCTTT. It is translated as CASSPDRAGTEAFF.

The chain carries TRBV28 and TRBJ1-5, with 10 bases fitting TRBD1. The ends lost 5 bases at V and 7 bases at J; junction bases unmatched: 5. Looked up from germline, CDR1 is MDHEN and CDR2 is SYDVKM. The CDR3 runs to 14 residues. CDR3 loop: CASSRTGGRQPQHF. The CDR3 DNA sequence: TGTGCCAGCAGTCGGACAGGGGGACGGCAGCCCCAGCATTTT.

The J gene is TRBJ2-3, the V gene TRBV15; 8 nucleotides match TRBD2. The germline gives CDR1 LNHNV, CDR2 YYDKDF (reference sequence). The CDR3 is made up of 17 amino acids. The J segment lost 2 bases and the V segment lost 1 base, leaving 8 bases of the junction unmatched. CDR3 residues: CATSRVWAGGHTDTQYF. Written as DNA, the CDR3 is TGTGCCACCAGCAGAGTCTGGGCGGGAGGACACACAGATACGCAGTATTTT.

This clone has just a few counts. The V and J genes are TRBV29-1 and TRBJ2-3; tentative D call: TRBD2 (5 bases). This CDR3 spans 13 amino acids. Per germline, CDR1 SQVTM and CDR2 ANQGSEA. Trimming left V 4 bases short and J 6 bases short, with 14 bases between. CDR3 amino acids: CSVGTGVRDTQYF. CDR3 coding DNA: TGCAGCGTTGGAACCGGGGTTCGCGATACGCAGTATTTT.

This clone was detected a few times. This chain links TRBV29-1 with TRBJ2-7, with D uncertain. CDR1 is SQVTM and CDR2 is ANQGSEA in the germline V gene. Trimming left V 4 bases short and J 0 bases short, with 13 bases between. The CDR3 totals 14 residues. CDR3 loop: CSVAAGPYSYEQYF. The DNA of the CDR3 is TGCAGCGTTGCCGCTGGGCCCTACTCCTACGAGCAGTACTTC.

This clone was detected a few times. The sample contains more than one DNA sequence encoding this CDR3. This chain connects TRBV20-1 to TRBJ2-1, with D tentatively TRBD2 (5 bases). CDR1 DFQATT and CDR2 SNEGSKA come from the germline V gene (reference sequence). This CDR3 has 11 residues. Trimming removed 1 base from V and 7 bases from J, with 5 bases in between. The DNA for the CDR3 is TGCAGTGCTAGAGGGACTAATGAGCAGTTCTTC. Amino acids: CSARGTNEQFF.

V is TRBV18 and J is TRBJ2-3; D ambiguous. In germline, CDR1 is KGHSH, CDR2 LQKENI. V gave up 4 bases and J gave up 4 bases, with 6 bases separating them. The CDR3 has 12 residues. The CDR3 here is CASSLSPDTQYF. For the CDR3, the DNA is TGTGCCAGCTCACTTTCCCCAGATACGCAGTATTTT.

The chain recombines TRBV28 with TRBJ2-5; 8 positions agree with TRBD2. The CDR3 covers 15 residues. Unmatched junction bases numbered 12, after V lost 6 bases and J lost 6 bases. From germline, CDR1 is MDHEN and CDR2 SYDVKM. The CDR3 nucleotides read TGTGCCAGCAGCCCAGGGGCTAGCGGGTTCCAGACCCAGTACTTC. It encodes CASSPGASGFQTQYF.

In this sample, this clone turned up a few times. V is TRBV9 and J is TRBJ2-5; 9 positions agree with TRBD2. The CDR3 runs 15 residues. CDR1 is SGDLS and CDR2 is YYNGEE in the germline V gene. J gave up 4 bases and V 0 bases, and 4 bases lay outside the gene matches. CDR3 residues: CASSVGGGRGETQYF. CDR3 DNA: TGTGCCAGCAGCGTAGGAGGCGGGAGGGGAGAGACCCAGTACTTC.

This clone was found a few times. The CDR3 spells CATSGNRNTGELFF. Here the CDR3 DNA reads TGTGCCACAAGCGGGAACCGGAACACCGGGGAGCTGTTTTTT. V and J are TRBV27 and TRBJ2-2, with 7 bases fitting TRBD2. This CDR3 is built from 14 residues. Trimming cost V 10 bases and J 1 base; bases outside gene matches: 6. From germline, CDR1 is MNHEY and CDR2 SMNVEV (reference sequence).

This clone was seen a few times. The chain has TRBV4-2 and TRBJ1-2, with D perhaps TRBD1 (6 bases). The germline gives CDR1 LGHNA, CDR2 YNFKEQ. Between the trimmed V and J ends, which lost 1 base and 5 bases, there was a span of 11 bases. This CDR3 has 14 amino acids. The CDR3 DNA is TGTGCCAGCAGCCAAGGGCGACAGGCGTATGGCTACACCTTC. Its translation is CASSQGRQAYGYTF.

This clone was seen a few times. The V and J genes are TRBV9 and TRBJ2-1; D may be TRBD1 or TRBD2 (5 bases each). The CDR3 length is 13 residues. From germline, CDR1 is SGDLS and CDR2 YYNGEE. Trimming shortened V by 1 base and J by 7 bases, and 9 bases separated the two germline ends. CDR3 residues: CASSVSGGNEQFF. The CDR3 bases are TGTGCCAGCAGCGTATCTGGGGGAAATGAGCAGTTCTTC.

V is TRBV14 and J is TRBJ2-7; 8 bases match TRBD2. The germline V gene encodes CDR1 SGHDN and CDR2 FVKESK. J gave up 3 bases and V 2 bases, and 6 bases lay outside the gene matches. The CDR3 totals 15 residues. The CDR3 region has the DNA TGTGCCAGCAGCCAATTCAGCCTAGCGGGCTACGAGCAGTACTTC. It is translated as CASSQFSLAGYEQYF.

This clone was detected many times. The V and J genes are TRBV10-3 and TRBJ1-2; a weak D match, TRBD1 (6 bases). Trimming left V 6 bases short and J 3 bases short, with 17 bases between. The germline V gene has CDR1 ENHRY and CDR2 SYGVKD. CDR3 size: 15 residues. CDR3 nucleotides: TGTGCCATCAGAGGCACAGGGCGGGGGGACTATGGCTACACCTTC. It encodes CAIRGTGRGDYGYTF.

This clone was picked up a small number of times. CDR3 sequence reads: CASSGVYTEAFF. In nucleotides, the CDR3 is TGTGCCAGCTCAGGAGTTTATACTGAAGCTTTCTTT. V usage is TRBV18 and J usage is TRBJ1-1, with no clear D. The V gene lost 5 bases and the J gene lost 5 bases, with 9 bases spanning the gap. This CDR3 is built from 12 residues. Germline CDR1 and CDR2: KGHSH and LQKENI.

The chain carries TRBV28 and TRBJ2-1; D could derive from TRBD1 or TRBD2 (6 bases each). Germline V gene lookup returns CDR1 MDHEN and CDR2 SYDVKM. V lost 3 bases to trimming and J lost 8 bases, with 29 bases between them. This CDR3 is 19 amino acids long. The CDR3 loop reads CASSFSRGGIAGRVDEQFF. The CDR3 DNA reads as TGTGCCAGCAGTTTCTCCAGGGGTGGTATTGCGGGACGGGTAGATGAGCAGTTCTTC.

This clone was picked up a small number of times. This chain uses TRBV7-2 with TRBJ2-3, with TRBD2 matching 13 bases. V was pared by 5 bases and J by 4 bases, with 9 bases of the junction left unmatched. The CDR3 spans 17 residues. CDR1 SGHTA and CDR2 FQGNSA come from the germline V gene. In nucleotides, the CDR3 is TGTGCCAGCAGCGAAACTAGCGGGAGGGTGCATGCAGATACGCAGTATTTT. This gives the protein CASSETSGRVHADTQYF. The entire variable domain, with the rest obtained from reference TRBV7-2 and TRBJ2-3, is as follows: GAGVSQSPSNKVTEKGKDVELRCDPISGHTALYWYRQSLGQGLEFLIYFQGNSAPDKSGLPSDRFSAERTGGSVSTLTIQRTQQEDSAVYLCASSETSGRVHADTQYFGPGTRLTVL.

This clone showed up just a few times. The chain couples TRBV25-1 to TRBJ1-1, with TRBD1 identical over 8 bases. With V trimmed by 7 bases and J by 5 bases, 12 bases remained unmatched. CDR3 size: 15 residues. The V gene's germline CDR1 is MGHDK and CDR2 SYGVNS. The CDR3 bases are TGTGCCAGCAAAGGCCGACAGGGGAAGGGGACTGAAGCTTTCTTT. Translating it yields CASKGRQGKGTEAFF.